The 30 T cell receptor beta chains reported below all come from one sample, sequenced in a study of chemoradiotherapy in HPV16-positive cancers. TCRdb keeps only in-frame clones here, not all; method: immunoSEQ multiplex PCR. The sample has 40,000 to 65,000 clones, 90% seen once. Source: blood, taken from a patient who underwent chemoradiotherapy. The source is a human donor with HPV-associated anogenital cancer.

DNA for the CDR3: TGTGCCAGCAGCCAGACAGGGATGTATCAGCCCCAGCATTTT. Protein: CASSQTGMYQPQHF. The chain joins TRBV5-6 to TRBJ1-5, with 7 bases that match TRBD1. Germline CDR1 reads SGHDT; CDR2 reads YYEEEE. The CDR3 has 14 residues. The J segment lost 5 bases and the V segment lost 4 bases, leaving 6 bases of the junction unmatched. The full variable domain, rest sourced from reference TRBV5-6 and TRBJ1-5, is DAGVTQSPTHLIKTRGQQVTLRCSPKSGHDTVSWYQQALGQGPQFIFQYYEEEERQRGNFPDRFSGHQFPNYSSELNVNALLLGDSALYLCASSQTGMYQPQHFGDGTRLSIL.

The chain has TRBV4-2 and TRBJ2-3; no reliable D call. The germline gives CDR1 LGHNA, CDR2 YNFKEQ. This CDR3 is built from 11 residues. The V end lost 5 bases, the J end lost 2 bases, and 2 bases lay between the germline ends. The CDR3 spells CASSVTDTQYF. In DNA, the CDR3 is TGTGCCAGCAGCGTCACAGATACGCAGTATTTT.

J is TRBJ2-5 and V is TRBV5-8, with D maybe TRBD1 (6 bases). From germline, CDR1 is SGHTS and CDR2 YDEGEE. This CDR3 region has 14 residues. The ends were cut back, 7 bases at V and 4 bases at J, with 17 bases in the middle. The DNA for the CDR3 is TGTGCCAGCGTCAGGGCAAGGGGGAGAGAGACCCAGTACTTC. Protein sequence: CASVRARGRETQYF.

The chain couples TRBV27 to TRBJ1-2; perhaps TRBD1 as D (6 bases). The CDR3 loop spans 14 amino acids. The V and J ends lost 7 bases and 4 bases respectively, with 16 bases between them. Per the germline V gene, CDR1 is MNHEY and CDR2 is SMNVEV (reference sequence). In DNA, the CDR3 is TGTGCCAGCACCAACTCCGGGACAACCTATGGCTACACCTTC. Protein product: CASTNSGTTYGYTF.

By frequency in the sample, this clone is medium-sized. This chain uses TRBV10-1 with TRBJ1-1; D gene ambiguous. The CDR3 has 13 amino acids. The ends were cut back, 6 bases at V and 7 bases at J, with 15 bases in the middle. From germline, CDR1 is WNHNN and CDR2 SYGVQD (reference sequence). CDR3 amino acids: CASRMDGPGEAFF. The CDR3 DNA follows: TGCGCCAGCAGGATGGACGGCCCCGGTGAAGCTTTCTTT.

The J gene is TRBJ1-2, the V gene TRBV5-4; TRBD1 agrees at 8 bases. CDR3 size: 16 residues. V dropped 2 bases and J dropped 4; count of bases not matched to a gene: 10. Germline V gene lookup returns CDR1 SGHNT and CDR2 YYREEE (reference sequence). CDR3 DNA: TGTGCCAGCAGCTTACCGCGGACAGGGATGAGCTATGGCTACACCTTC. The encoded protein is CASSLPRTGMSYGYTF.

CDR3 nucleotides: TGCGCCAGCAGCCCGGAGGCGGGGGATCAGCCCCAGCATTTT. Amino acid sequence: CASSPEAGDQPQHF. This sequence joins TRBV4-1 and TRBJ1-5; weak D call: TRBD1 (5 bases). CDR3 length: 14 amino acids. CDR1 and CDR2 (germline): MGHRA, YSYEKL. Trimming cost V 4 bases and J 5 bases, with 12 bases left between them.

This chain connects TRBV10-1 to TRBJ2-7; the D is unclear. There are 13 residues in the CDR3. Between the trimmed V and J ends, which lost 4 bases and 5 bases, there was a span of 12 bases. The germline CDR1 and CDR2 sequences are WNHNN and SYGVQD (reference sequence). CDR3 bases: TGCGCCAGCAGTGGAACGGGTCCGCACGAGCAGTACTTC. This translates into CASSGTGPHEQYF.

In DNA, the CDR3 is TGTGCCAGCAGGGACGGCGGGGGGTCTGGAAACACCATATATTTT. Protein sequence: CASRDGGGSGNTIYF. The chain is built from TRBV6-5 and TRBJ1-3; a possible D gene is TRBD1 (5 bases). Trimming shortened V by 6 bases and J by 1 base, and 13 bases separated the two germline ends. The germline CDR1 and CDR2 sequences are MNHEY and SVGAGI. This CDR3 comprises 15 residues.

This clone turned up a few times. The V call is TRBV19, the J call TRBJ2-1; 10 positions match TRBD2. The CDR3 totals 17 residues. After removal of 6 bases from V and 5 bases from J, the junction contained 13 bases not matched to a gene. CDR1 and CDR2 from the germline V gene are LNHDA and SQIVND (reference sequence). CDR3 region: CASSKGLGLAGDNEQFF. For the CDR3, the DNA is TGTGCCAGTAGCAAGGGTCTAGGGCTAGCGGGAGACAATGAGCAGTTCTTC.

The CDR3: CASSQQGALTGANVLTF. The CDR3 DNA reads TGTGCCAGCAGTCAACAGGGGGCATTAACTGGGGCCAACGTCCTGACTTTC. This rearrangement joins TRBV11-2 to TRBJ2-6; 9 bases fit TRBD1. The CDR3 length is 17 residues. V was clipped by 6 bases and J by 2 bases; unmatched bases: 8. CDR1 and CDR2 (germline): SGHAT, FQNNGV. Combining the CDR3 with reference TRBV11-2 and TRBJ2-6 gives the whole variable domain EAGVAQSPRYKIIEKRQSVAFWCNPISGHATLYWYQQILGQGPKLLIQFQNNGVVDDSQLPKDRFSAERLKGVDSTLKIQPAKLEDSAVYLCASSQQGALTGANVLTFGAGSRLTVL.

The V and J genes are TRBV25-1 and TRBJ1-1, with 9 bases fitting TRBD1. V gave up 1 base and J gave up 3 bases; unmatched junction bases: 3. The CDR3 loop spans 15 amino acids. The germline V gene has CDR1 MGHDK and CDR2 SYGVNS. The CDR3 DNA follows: TGTGCCAGCAGTGAATTAGACAGGGGGGACACTGAAGCTTTCTTT. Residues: CASSELDRGDTEAFF.

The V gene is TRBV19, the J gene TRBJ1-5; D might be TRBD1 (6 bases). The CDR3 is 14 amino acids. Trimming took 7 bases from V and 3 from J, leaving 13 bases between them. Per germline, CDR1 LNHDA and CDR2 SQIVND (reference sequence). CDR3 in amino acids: CASTIGGLNQPQHF. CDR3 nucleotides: TGTGCCAGTACCATCGGGGGGCTCAATCAGCCCCAGCATTTT.

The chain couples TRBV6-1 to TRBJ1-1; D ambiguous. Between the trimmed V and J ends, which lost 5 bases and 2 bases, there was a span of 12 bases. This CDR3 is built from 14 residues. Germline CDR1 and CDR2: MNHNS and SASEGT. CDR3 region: CASSPQSGNTEAFF. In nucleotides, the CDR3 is TGTGCCAGCAGTCCCCAGTCAGGTAACACTGAAGCTTTCTTT.

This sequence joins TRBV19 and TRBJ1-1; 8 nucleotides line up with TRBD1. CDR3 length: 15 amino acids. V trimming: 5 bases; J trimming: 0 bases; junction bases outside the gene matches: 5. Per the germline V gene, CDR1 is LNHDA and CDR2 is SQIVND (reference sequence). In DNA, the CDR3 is TGTGCCAGTAGTGGACAGGGTACTATGAACACTGAAGCTTTCTTT. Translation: CASSGQGTMNTEAFF. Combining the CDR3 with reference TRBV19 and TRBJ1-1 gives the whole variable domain DGGITQSPKYLFRKEGQNVTLSCEQNLNHDAMYWYRQDPGQGLRLIYYSQIVNDFQKGDIAEGYSVSREKKESFPLTVTSAQKNPTAFYLCASSGQGTMNTEAFFGQGTRLTVV.

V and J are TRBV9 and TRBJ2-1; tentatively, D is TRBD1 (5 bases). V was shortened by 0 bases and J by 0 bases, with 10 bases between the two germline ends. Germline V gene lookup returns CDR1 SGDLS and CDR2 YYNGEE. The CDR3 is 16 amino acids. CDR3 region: CASSVVGASSYNEQFF. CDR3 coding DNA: TGTGCCAGCAGCGTAGTTGGGGCAAGCTCCTACAATGAGCAGTTCTTC. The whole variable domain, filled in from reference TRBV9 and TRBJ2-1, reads DSGVTQTPKHLITATGQRVTLRCSPRSGDLSVYWYQQSLDQGLQFLIQYYNGEERAKGNILERFSAQQFPDLHSELNLSSLELGDSALYFCASSVVGASSYNEQFFGPGTRLTVL.

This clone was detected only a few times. The DNA of the CDR3 is TGTGCCAGCAGTTACTCGGGCCAGATGAATGAAAAACTGTTTTTT. This translates into CASSYSGQMNEKLFF. The V call is TRBV6-5, the J call TRBJ1-4, with unresolved D. Per the germline V gene, CDR1 is MNHEY and CDR2 is SVGAGI. The V and J ends lost 0 bases and 5 bases respectively, with 10 bases between them. The CDR3 extends over 15 amino acids.

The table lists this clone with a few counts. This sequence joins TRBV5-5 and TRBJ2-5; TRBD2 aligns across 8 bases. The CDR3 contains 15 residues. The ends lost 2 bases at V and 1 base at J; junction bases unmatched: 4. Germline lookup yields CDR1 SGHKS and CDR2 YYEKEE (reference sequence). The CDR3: CASSLGTRIQETQYF. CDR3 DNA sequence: TGTGCCAGCAGCTTAGGGACTAGAATCCAAGAGACCCAGTACTTC.

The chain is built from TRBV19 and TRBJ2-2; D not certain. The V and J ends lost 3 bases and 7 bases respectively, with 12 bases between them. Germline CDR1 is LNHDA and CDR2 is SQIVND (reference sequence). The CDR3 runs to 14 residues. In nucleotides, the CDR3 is TGTGCCAGTAGTATCCCGCCCACGGGCGGGGAGCTGTTTTTT. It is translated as CASSIPPTGGELFF.

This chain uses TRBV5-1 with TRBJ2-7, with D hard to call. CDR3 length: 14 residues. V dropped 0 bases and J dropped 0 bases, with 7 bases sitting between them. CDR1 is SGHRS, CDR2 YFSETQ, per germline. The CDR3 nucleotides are TGCGCCAGCAGCTTGGAAAGCCTCTCCTACGAGCAGTACTTC. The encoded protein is CASSLESLSYEQYF.

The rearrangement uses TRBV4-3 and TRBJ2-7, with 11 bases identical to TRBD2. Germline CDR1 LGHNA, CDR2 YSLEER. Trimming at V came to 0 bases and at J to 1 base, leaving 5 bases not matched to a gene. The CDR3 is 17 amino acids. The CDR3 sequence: CASSQEALAGDSYEQYF. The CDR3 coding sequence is TGCGCCAGCAGCCAAGAGGCACTAGCGGGAGATTCCTACGAGCAGTACTTC.

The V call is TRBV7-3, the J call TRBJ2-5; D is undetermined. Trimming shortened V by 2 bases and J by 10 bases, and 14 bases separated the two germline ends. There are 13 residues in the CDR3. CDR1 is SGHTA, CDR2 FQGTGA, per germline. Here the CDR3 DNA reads TGTGCCAGCAGCTTAGGGTCCGACAAGGGCCAGTACTTC. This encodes CASSLGSDKGQYF.

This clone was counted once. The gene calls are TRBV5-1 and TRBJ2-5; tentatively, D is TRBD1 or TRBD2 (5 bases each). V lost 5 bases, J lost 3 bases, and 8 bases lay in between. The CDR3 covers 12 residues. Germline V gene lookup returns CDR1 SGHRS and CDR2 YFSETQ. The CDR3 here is CASRRGEETQYF. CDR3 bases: TGCGCCAGCAGGAGGGGTGAAGAGACCCAGTACTTC.

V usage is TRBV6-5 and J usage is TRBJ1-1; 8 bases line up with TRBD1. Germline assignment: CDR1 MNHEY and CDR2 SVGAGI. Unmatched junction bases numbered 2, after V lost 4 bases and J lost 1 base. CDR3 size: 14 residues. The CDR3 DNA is TGTGCCAGCAGTTGGACAGGGAGGAACACTGAAGCTTTCTTT. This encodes CASSWTGRNTEAFF.

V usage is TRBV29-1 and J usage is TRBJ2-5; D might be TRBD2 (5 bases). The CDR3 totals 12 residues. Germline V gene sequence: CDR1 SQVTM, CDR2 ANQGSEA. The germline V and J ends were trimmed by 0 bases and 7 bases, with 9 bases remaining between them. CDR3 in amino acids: CSVEEVSGTQYF. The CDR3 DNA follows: TGCAGCGTTGAAGAAGTGAGCGGGACCCAGTACTTC.

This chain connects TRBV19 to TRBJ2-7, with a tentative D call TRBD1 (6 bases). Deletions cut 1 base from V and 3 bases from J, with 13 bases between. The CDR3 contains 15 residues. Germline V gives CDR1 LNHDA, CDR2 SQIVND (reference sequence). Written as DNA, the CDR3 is TGTGCCAGTAGTATAGGGGACAAGGCAGTCTACGAGCAGTACTTC. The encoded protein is CASSIGDKAVYEQYF.

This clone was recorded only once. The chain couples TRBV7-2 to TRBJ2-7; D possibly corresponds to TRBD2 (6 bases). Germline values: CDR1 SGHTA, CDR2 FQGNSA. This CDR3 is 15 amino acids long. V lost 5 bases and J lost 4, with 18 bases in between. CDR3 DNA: TGTGCCAGCAGCCGCGGAGGGGACGGTAGGTACGAGCAGTACTTC. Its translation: CASSRGGDGRYEQYF.

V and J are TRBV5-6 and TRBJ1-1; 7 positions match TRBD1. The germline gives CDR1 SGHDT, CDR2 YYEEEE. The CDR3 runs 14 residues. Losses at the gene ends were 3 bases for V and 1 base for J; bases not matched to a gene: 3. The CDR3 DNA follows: TGTGCCAGCAGCTGGGGGACAGAGAACACTGAAGCTTTCTTT. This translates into CASSWGTENTEAFF.

Written as DNA, the CDR3 is TGTGCCACCTCCTTAAACACCGGGGAGCTGTTTTTT. Residues: CATSLNTGELFF. This rearrangement joins TRBV28 to TRBJ2-2, with D hard to call. This CDR3 contains 12 residues. Germline loops: CDR1 MDHEN, CDR2 SYDVKM. Trimming pared 10 bases from V and 2 bases from J, leaving 8 bases between.

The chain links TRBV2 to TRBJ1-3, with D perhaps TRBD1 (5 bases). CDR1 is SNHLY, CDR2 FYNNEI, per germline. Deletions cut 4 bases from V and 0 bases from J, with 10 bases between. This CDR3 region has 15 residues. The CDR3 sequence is CASSGGILSGNTIYF. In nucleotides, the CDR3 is TGTGCCAGCAGTGGGGGGATCCTCTCTGGAAACACCATATATTTT.